The T cell receptor beta chain described here comes from a study of cytomegalovirus exposure and HLA in healthy donors. Germline CDR1 reads DFQATT; CDR2 reads SNEGSKA (reference sequence). The CDR3 length is 11 residues. J lost 8 bases, V lost 5 bases, and 5 bases had no gene match. Primers for the PCR totalled 60 Vbeta and 13 Jbeta. Profiling relied on immunoSEQ multiplex PCR, and the TCRdb table lists in-frame clones only, not all of them. This table holds some 120,000 clones, approximately 84% found once. The clonotype originates from a man over 45 in good health and CMV-seronegative. This chain uses TRBV20-1 with TRBJ1-2; 7 bases map to TRBD1. The specimen was PBMCs. The CDR3, as DNA: TGCAGTGCTTGGGACAGACGGGGCTACACCTTC. Its protein product is CSAWDRRGYTF.